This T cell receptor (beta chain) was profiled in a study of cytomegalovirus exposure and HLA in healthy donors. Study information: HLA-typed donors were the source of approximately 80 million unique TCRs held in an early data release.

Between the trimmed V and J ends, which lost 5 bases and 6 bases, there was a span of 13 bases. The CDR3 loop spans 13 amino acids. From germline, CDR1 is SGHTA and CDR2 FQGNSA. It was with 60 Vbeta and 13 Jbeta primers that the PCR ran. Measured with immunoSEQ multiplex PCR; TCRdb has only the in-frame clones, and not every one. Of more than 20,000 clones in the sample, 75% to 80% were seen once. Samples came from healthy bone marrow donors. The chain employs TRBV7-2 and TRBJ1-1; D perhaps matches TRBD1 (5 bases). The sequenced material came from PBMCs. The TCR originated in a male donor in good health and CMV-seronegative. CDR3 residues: CASSPGLGSEAFF. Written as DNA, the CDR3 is TGTGCCAGCAGCCCAGGGCTAGGGTCTGAAGCTTTCTTT.